This T cell receptor beta chain was captured in a study of T-cell memory formation after mild COVID-19. Study-wide results and caveats: Within pre-infection memory, some responding clones were found, suggesting cross-reactive memory joined. A second wave of clones peaked on day 37, and their SARS-CoV-2 specificity went unconfirmed. Day 15 to 85 contracting clones showed balanced CD4/CD8; day 15 to 37 expanders favored CD4+.

This clonotype was seen a handful of times. Its antigen is not identified. TCRdb itself ran the 5' RACE reads through MiXCR, one entry per CDR3 protein. This table has hundreds of thousands of distinct CDR3 sequences, 15% to 20% appearing once. Sample: PBMCs or a T cell subset sorted from them (not recorded which). The clonotype was recovered from a man younger than 35 who had mild COVID-19 (a few samples of this study predate the infection). Cell type and time point are not known.

The CDR3 sequence is CASIKGQTEAFF. The CDR3 DNA is TGTGCCAGCATTAAAGGACAGACTGAAGCTTTCTTT. The chain combines TRBV2 with TRBJ1-1; TRBD1 might be the D (6 bases). V lost 7 bases and J lost 5, with 11 bases in between. Germline V gene sequence: CDR1 SNHLY, CDR2 FYNNEI. CDR3 length equals 12 residues.